The present T cell receptor beta chain was sequenced within a study of blood T cell repertoires in COVID-19. Across the whole study: Material from acute and convalescent COVID-19 was sourced from the United States, Italy and Spain. From T cells, B-cell-depleted T cells, or PBMCs came the material, which was cDNA or gDNA.

The ends were cut back, 6 bases at V and 3 bases at J, with 9 bases in the middle. This CDR3 contains 12 residues. Germline assignment: CDR1 MNHEY and CDR2 SMNVEV (reference sequence). In the original analysis: Cell counts per sample came from amplifying reference gene primers. Sequenced by immunoSEQ multiplex PCR; TCRdb stores in-frame clones only, minus some. Clone size and V and J calls were adopted from that table, with D and trimming inferred from the DNA. The sample comprises 150,000 to 200,000 clones, around 80% of which are singletons, and more than 9.5% rests with the top ten. This clone showed up just a few times.

The V call is TRBV27, the J call TRBJ2-7; D is possibly TRBD1 (6 bases). The specimen sequenced was peripheral blood. This TCR came from a man between 60 and 70 years old with active or convalescent COVID-19. DNA of the CDR3: TGTGCCAGCAGAACAGGGAGCTACGAGCAGTACTTC. This encodes CASRTGSYEQYF.